This entry lists 25 T cell receptor beta chains sequenced from one sample in a study of cytomegalovirus exposure and HLA in healthy donors. This PCR relied on a set of 60 Vbeta primers and 13 Jbeta primers. The repertoire was sequenced with immunoSEQ multiplex PCR; TCRdb's copy has only in-frame clones and lacks some. The sample comprises roughly 100,000 clones, under 80% of which are singletons, and 10% rests with the top ten. Sequencing was performed on PBMCs. Every receptor here comes from a woman aged 18-30 years in good health and CMV-seropositive.

The chain couples TRBV9 to TRBJ2-2; 9 bases align to TRBD2. V lost 4 bases to trimming and J lost 7 bases; unmatched junction nucleotides: 17. From germline, CDR1 is SGDLS and CDR2 YYNGEE. CDR3 length: 18 residues. The CDR3 is CASSFPQASGTGHGELFF. The CDR3 nucleotides are TGTGCCAGCAGCTTCCCCCAGGCTAGCGGGACGGGGCACGGGGAGCTGTTTTTT.

This chain joins TRBV9 and TRBJ2-7; 7 bases match TRBD2. The CDR3 has 14 residues. From germline, CDR1 is SGDLS and CDR2 YYNGEE. J gave up 5 bases and V 3 bases, and 8 bases lay outside the gene matches. The CDR3: CASSASGKADEQYF. CDR3 in DNA: TGTGCCAGCAGCGCTAGCGGAAAGGCTGACGAGCAGTACTTC.

Only a few counts were recorded for this clone. The rearrangement joins TRBV6-5 to TRBJ2-5; 9 positions match TRBD2. CDR1 and CDR2 (germline): MNHEY, SVGAGI. The CDR3 is made up of 15 amino acids. V lost 5 bases and J lost 5; bases outside the gene matches: 9. The CDR3 protein is CASSTSGLAFETQYF. CDR3 DNA: TGTGCCAGCAGTACTTCAGGACTAGCGTTCGAGACCCAGTACTTC.

DNA of the CDR3: TGTGCCAGCTCACCCGGCGGGGGGCCCGGTAATGAGCAGTTCTTC. Amino acid sequence: CASSPGGGPGNEQFF. This chain links TRBV18 with TRBJ2-1; 8 positions agree with TRBD2. The CDR3 extends over 15 amino acids. Germline values: CDR1 KGHSH, CDR2 LQKENI. V was pared by 3 bases and J by 7 bases, with 8 bases of the junction left unmatched.

The CDR3 nucleotides are TGTGCCAGCAGCCTCCTTGGGGGGGATCCCTACGAGCAGTACTTC. Its protein is CASSLLGGDPYEQYF. The rearrangement uses TRBV7-2 and TRBJ2-7, with 7 bases aligning to TRBD2. Unmatched junction bases numbered 9, after V lost 5 bases and J lost 2 bases. The CDR3 covers 15 residues. Germline V gene sequence: CDR1 SGHTA, CDR2 FQGNSA. Full variable domain (missing parts from reference TRBV7-2 and TRBJ2-7): GAGVSQSPSNKVTEKGKDVELRCDPISGHTALYWYRQSLGQGLEFLIYFQGNSAPDKSGLPSDRFSAERTGGSVSTLTIQRTQQEDSAVYLCASSLLGGDPYEQYFGPGTRLTVT.

The rearrangement joins TRBV10-3 to TRBJ2-7, with D possibly TRBD1 on 6 matching bases. CDR3 length equals 13 residues. Trimming stripped 10 bases from V and 2 bases from J, with 15 bases between. Germline CDR1 ENHRY, CDR2 SYGVKD. This chain's CDR3 is CATEGGQTYEQYF. The CDR3 bases are TGTGCCACCGAAGGGGGACAAACCTACGAGCAGTACTTC.

V is TRBV5-1 and J is TRBJ2-2; no definite D call. V was trimmed by 1 base and J by 6 bases, leaving 10 bases between them. This CDR3 region has 14 residues. CDR1 and CDR2 from the germline V gene are SGHRS and YFSETQ. The CDR3 DNA is TGCGCCAGCAGCTTGATAGGAGAACCCGGGGAGCTGTTTTTT. It translates to CASSLIGEPGELFF.

This clone has just a few counts. V gene TRBV6-1 combines with J gene TRBJ2-7; possible D gene TRBD1, 5 bases. The CDR3 has 14 amino acids. Germline V gene data show CDR1 as MNHNS and CDR2 as SASEGT. Trimming pared 4 bases from V and 3 bases from J, leaving 13 bases between. The DNA for the CDR3 is TGTGCCAGCAGTGCCGCTCAAGGGGACTACGAGCAGTACTTC. As protein: CASSAAQGDYEQYF.

This clone was seen a single time. This chain links TRBV2 with TRBJ1-2; no definite D call. The germline gives CDR1 SNHLY, CDR2 FYNNEI. The length of the CDR3 is 14 residues. Trimming cost V 8 bases and J 4 bases, with 17 bases left between them. CDR3: CASARGPMGYGYTF. CDR3 DNA sequence: TGTGCCAGCGCCCGAGGCCCGATGGGCTATGGCTACACCTTC.

The CDR3 DNA reads TGTGCCAGCAGCCAAGAACAACAGGGGGCGTACGAGCAGTACTTC. This translates into CASSQEQQGAYEQYF. The chain employs TRBV4-2 and TRBJ2-7; the match to TRBD1 covers 9 bases. This CDR3 is built from 15 residues. The germline V gene has CDR1 LGHNA and CDR2 YNFKEQ. Germline trimming cut 0 bases from V and 4 bases from J; bases unmatched to any gene: 4.

V is TRBV29-1 and J is TRBJ2-1; D uncertain. The CDR3 is made up of 13 amino acids. The germline CDR1 and CDR2 sequences are SQVTM and ANQGSEA. Trimming pared 3 bases from V and 1 base from J, leaving 7 bases between. CDR3 amino acids: CSVDSRSYNEQFF. In DNA, the CDR3 is TGCAGCGTTGATTCGCGGTCCTACAATGAGCAGTTCTTC.

The chain is built from TRBV5-1 and TRBJ1-1; TRBD1 matches at 7 bases. CDR1 is SGHRS, CDR2 YFSETQ, per germline. This CDR3 is built from 16 residues. Trimming cost V 0 bases and J 4 bases; bases outside gene matches: 9. CDR3 protein: CASSLGAGTVSTEAFF. The CDR3 region has the DNA TGCGCCAGCAGCTTGGGGGCCGGGACAGTAAGCACTGAAGCTTTCTTT.

The chain is built from TRBV4-2 and TRBJ2-7; D is perhaps TRBD2 (5 bases). This CDR3 is built from 15 residues. The ends were cut back, 0 bases at V and 2 bases at J, with 11 bases in the middle. Germline CDR1 LGHNA, CDR2 YNFKEQ. DNA for the CDR3: TGTGCCAGCAGCCAAGATAACGGGAACACCTACGAGCAGTACTTC. Its translation: CASSQDNGNTYEQYF.

The table lists this clone with a few counts. The chain has TRBV9 and TRBJ2-1; D remains ambiguous. Germline lookup yields CDR1 SGDLS and CDR2 YYNGEE. V dropped 0 bases and J dropped 4 bases, with 17 bases sitting between them. This CDR3 is built from 17 residues. CDR3 residues: CASSVVAASNRYNEQFF. In DNA form, the CDR3 reads TGTGCCAGCAGCGTAGTTGCCGCCAGTAACCGATACAATGAGCAGTTCTTC.

This rearrangement joins TRBV6-1 to TRBJ2-3; 10 bases align to TRBD1. V gave up 6 bases and J gave up 0 bases; unmatched junction bases: 3. This CDR3 has 15 residues. In germline, CDR1 is MNHNS, CDR2 SASEGT. The CDR3 DNA sequence: TGTGCCAGCAGCGACAGGGGGCGAAGCACAGATACGCAGTATTTT. It encodes CASSDRGRSTDTQYF.

The chain uses TRBV6-5 and TRBJ1-6; perhaps TRBD1 as D (5 bases). The CDR3 consists of 14 residues. With 6 bases removed from V and 7 bases from J, the gap between germline ends came to 13 bases. CDR1 is MNHEY, CDR2 SVGAGI, per germline. CDR3 sequence reads: CASSPPGYNSPLHF. The CDR3 DNA reads TGTGCCAGCAGCCCCCCAGGGTACAATTCACCCCTCCACTTT.

The chain combines TRBV27 with TRBJ1-5; D may be TRBD1 (6 bases). The V gene's germline CDR1 is MNHEY and CDR2 SMNVEV (reference sequence). The CDR3 is 14 amino acids. Deletions cut 4 bases from V and 5 bases from J, with 12 bases between. The CDR3 nucleotides are TGTGCCAGCAGTTCTCAGGGGAGTGATCAGCCCCAGCATTTT. Translated, it gives CASSSQGSDQPQHF.

The V call is TRBV9, the J call TRBJ1-5; D unclear. The CDR3 is 15 amino acids. Trimming removed 3 bases at V and 5 bases at J, with 15 bases between. Germline V lookup: CDR1 SGDLS, CDR2 YYNGEE. The CDR3 DNA reads TGTGCCAGCAGCGCGGCCGCCAGCAGCGATCAGCCCCAGCATTTT. Protein sequence: CASSAAASSDQPQHF.

The chain is built from TRBV27 and TRBJ2-2; D not certain. V shed 3 bases and J shed 6 bases, with 8 bases lying between them. Germline CDR1 reads MNHEY; CDR2 reads SMNVEV (reference sequence). This CDR3 has 13 residues. CDR3 nucleotide sequence: TGTGCCAGCAGTTTCATCCCCCCCGGGGAGCTGTTTTTT. The encoded protein is CASSFIPPGELFF.

CDR3 sequence (DNA): TGCGCCAGCAGGAGTCGGACGCGGGGTATGGAGACCCAGTACTTC. It translates to CASRSRTRGMETQYF. The V gene is TRBV5-1, the J gene TRBJ2-5; D may be TRBD2 (6 bases). The V gene's germline CDR1 is SGHRS and CDR2 YFSETQ. The CDR3 sequence is 15 residues long. V lost 5 bases and J lost 5, with 19 bases in between.

This sequence joins TRBV4-1 and TRBJ2-5; the match to TRBD2 covers 7 bases. Germline V CDR1 and CDR2: MGHRA, YSYEKL. Trimming cost V 0 bases and J 14 bases; bases outside gene matches: 12. The CDR3 runs 14 residues. Here the CDR3 reads CASSQEGVDGRSYF. CDR3 DNA: TGCGCCAGCAGCCAAGAAGGGGTGGACGGGAGGAGCTACTTC.

This chain links TRBV9 with TRBJ2-2; 10 bases agree with TRBD2. CDR3 size: 16 residues. The V gene end was trimmed by 0 bases and the J gene end by 8 bases; junction bases not matched to a gene: 7. CDR1 and CDR2 from the germline V gene are SGDLS and YYNGEE. The CDR3 DNA is TGTGCCAGCAGCGTAGAACTAGCGGGAATGGGGGGGGAGCTGTTTTTT. It specifies CASSVELAGMGGELFF.

This chain joins TRBV9 and TRBJ1-6, with D unclear. Trimming cost V 0 bases and J 11 bases, with 12 bases left between them. The germline CDR1 and CDR2 sequences are SGDLS and YYNGEE. The CDR3 length is 14 residues. The CDR3, as DNA: TGTGCCAGCAGCGTAGGTGGCGGGTCGGCACCCCTCCACTTT. It is translated as CASSVGGGSAPLHF.

This clone occurred a few times. The chain uses TRBV5-1 and TRBJ1-1; tentative D call: TRBD1 (6 bases). Trimming took off 5 bases at V and 0 bases at J, with 11 bases between the two ends. CDR3 length equals 14 residues. Germline CDR1 is SGHRS and CDR2 is YFSETQ. The CDR3 nucleotides are TGCGCCAGCAGACACAGGGCTCTGAACACTGAAGCTTTCTTT. It yields the protein CASRHRALNTEAFF.

The rearrangement uses TRBV5-1 and TRBJ1-2; D may be TRBD1 (5 bases). Germline-derived CDR1 and CDR2 are SGHRS and YFSETQ. There are 15 residues in the CDR3. V gave up 4 bases and J gave up 4 bases, with 17 bases separating them. CDR3 sequence reads: CASSAVGGKGYGYTF. As DNA, the CDR3 is TGCGCCAGCAGCGCGGTCGGGGGGAAGGGCTATGGCTACACCTTC. The variable domain in full, with the rest retrieved from reference TRBV5-1 and TRBJ1-2, is KAGVTQTPRYLIKTRGQQVTLSCSPISGHRSVSWYQQTPGQGLQFLFEYFSETQRNKGNFPGRFSGRQFSNSRSEMNVSTLELGDSALYLCASSAVGGKGYGYTFGSGTRLTVV.